This T cell receptor beta chain was sequenced in a study of T cell responses to AZD1222 COVID-19 vaccine. TCRdb's copy holds only in-frame clones and misses some; the assay was immunoSEQ multiplex PCR. This repertoire shows 120,000 to 150,000 clones, 89% found once; its top ten account for approximately 3%. Germline-derived CDR1 and CDR2 are SEHNR and FQNEAQ (reference sequence). The CDR3 has 16 residues. Losses at the gene ends were 5 bases for V and 2 bases for J; bases not matched to a gene: 9. The rearrangement links TRBV7-9 to TRBJ2-4, with TRBD2 matching 7 bases. The clonotype was recovered from an adult in good health. Sample: peripheral blood, taken on day 0 of AZD1222 vaccination. The CDR3: CASSLLLGGTKNIQYF. CDR3 sequence (DNA): TGTGCCAGCAGCCTCCTCCTGGGGGGGACCAAAAACATTCAGTACTTC.